The 20 T cell receptor beta chains reported below all come from one sample, sequenced in a study of PD-L1 blockade in urothelial cancer. Noted time point: peripheral blood 6 weeks after treatment start. Sequencing was performed with immunoSEQ multiplex PCR; in TCRdb, only in-frame clones are kept and a portion is missing. The table has 100,000 to 150,000 clones, roughly 88% seen once. The sample was PBMCs, taken around atezolizumab (anti-PD-L1) treatment. The receptor set was obtained from a man aged 50-59 years with urothelial cancer.

The V and J genes are TRBV6-5 and TRBJ2-7; 10 bases align to TRBD1. With V trimmed by 5 bases and J by 8 bases, 9 bases remained unmatched. There are 14 residues in the CDR3. CDR1 MNHEY and CDR2 SVGAGI come from the germline V gene. Here the CDR3 reads CASSAGTGAIKQYF. The CDR3 nucleotides are TGTGCCAGCAGTGCCGGGACAGGGGCTATCAAGCAGTACTTC.

The V and J genes are TRBV28 and TRBJ1-2; D is uncertain. The CDR3 sequence is 16 residues long. Trimming removed 3 bases at V and 2 bases at J, with 16 bases between. CDR1 is MDHEN, CDR2 SYDVKM, per germline. The CDR3 DNA reads TGTGCCAGCAGTTTGAGGGTCCTGGCCCAGAACTATGGCTACACCTTC. Amino acid sequence: CASSLRVLAQNYGYTF.

For this clone: At one end, the junction sequence differs from germline, possibly due to a read error. The chain joins TRBV7-7 to TRBJ2-3; 8 bases agree with TRBD2. The CDR3 sequence is 15 residues long. The V gene's germline CDR1 is SSHAT and CDR2 FNYEAQ (reference sequence). The CDR3 here is CASSASGSSADTQYF. The CDR3, as DNA: TGTGCTAGCAGCGCCAGCGGGAGCTCAGCAGATACGCAGTATTTT.

The rearrangement links TRBV6-5 to TRBJ2-3; the match to TRBD1 covers 7 bases. V gave up 6 bases and J gave up 3 bases; unmatched junction bases: 6. This CDR3 comprises 14 residues. Germline V CDR1 and CDR2: MNHEY, SVGAGI. CDR3 amino acids: CASRRQGFTDTQYF. The CDR3 nucleotides read TGTGCCAGCAGGCGACAGGGTTTTACAGATACGCAGTATTTT.

The chain joins TRBV15 to TRBJ2-1, with D perhaps TRBD2 (6 bases). The ends were cut back, 4 bases at V and 1 base at J, with 11 bases in the middle. Germline-derived CDR1 and CDR2 are LNHNV and YYDKDF (reference sequence). The CDR3 has 15 residues. CDR3 in DNA: TGTGCCACCAGCATCGACCGGGGGTCCTACAATGAGCAGTTCTTC. The encoded protein is CATSIDRGSYNEQFF.

CDR3 loop: CASSLEGSNQPQHF. The DNA for the CDR3 is TGTGCCAGCAGCTTAGAGGGCAGCAATCAGCCCCAGCATTTT. The gene calls are TRBV11-2 and TRBJ1-5; no clear D gene. CDR3 length equals 14 residues. V was clipped by 0 bases and J by 1 base, with 4 bases between them. Germline-derived CDR1 and CDR2 are SGHAT and FQNNGV.

V and J are TRBV25-1 and TRBJ1-3; unclear D gene. CDR3 length: 14 residues. V was trimmed by 5 bases and J by 1 base, leaving 9 bases between them. In germline, CDR1 is MGHDK, CDR2 SYGVNS. Written as DNA, the CDR3 is TGTGCCAGCAGTCCTAAGAATTCTGGAAACACCATATATTTT. Its translation: CASSPKNSGNTIYF. The complete variable domain, with remaining parts taken from reference TRBV25-1 and TRBJ1-3, reads EADIYQTPRYLVIGTGKKITLECSQTMGHDKMYWYQQDPGMELHLIHYSYGVNSTEKGDLSSESTVSRIRTEHFPLTLESARPSHTSQYLCASSPKNSGNTIYFGEGSWLTVV.

The rearrangement links TRBV30 to TRBJ2-1, with a possible D match to TRBD2 (6 bases). Trimming took off 2 bases at V and 0 bases at J, with 8 bases between the two ends. Germline CDR1 and CDR2: GTSNPN and SVGIG (reference sequence). This CDR3 is 14 amino acids long. Written as DNA, the CDR3 is TGTGCCTGGAGTCTGGGGGGCTCCTACAATGAGCAGTTCTTC. Translation: CAWSLGGSYNEQFF.

As DNA, the CDR3 is TGTGCCAGCAGCCAAGAGATGGGACTAGCGGGAGAGAGGGTGACCCAGTACTTC. Translating it yields CASSQEMGLAGERVTQYF. V gene TRBV4-2 combines with J gene TRBJ2-5; the match to TRBD2 covers 14 bases. V dropped 0 bases and J dropped 7; count of bases not matched to a gene: 10. The CDR3 covers 18 residues. Germline assignment: CDR1 LGHNA and CDR2 YNFKEQ.

This chain links TRBV5-8 with TRBJ2-7, with 11 nucleotides matching TRBD2. CDR3 size: 16 residues. Trimming cost V 3 bases and J 4 bases; bases outside gene matches: 9. CDR1 and CDR2 (germline): SGHTS, YDEGEE. The CDR3 sequence is CASSWSLGTSGYEQYF. The CDR3 nucleotides read TGTGCCAGCAGCTGGTCCCTAGGGACTAGCGGTTACGAGCAGTACTTC.

V usage is TRBV2 and J usage is TRBJ1-1; D perhaps matches TRBD1 (5 bases). CDR1 and CDR2 from the germline V gene are SNHLY and FYNNEI. The CDR3 is 14 residues long. The germline V and J ends were trimmed by 3 bases and 1 base, with 9 bases remaining between them. Here the CDR3 reads CASSDYRGNTEAFF. CDR3 DNA: TGTGCCAGCAGTGATTATAGGGGGAACACTGAAGCTTTCTTT.

The chain carries TRBV7-2 and TRBJ2-7, with 11 nucleotides matching TRBD2. Unmatched junction bases numbered 9, after V lost 5 bases and J lost 3 bases. The CDR3 covers 16 residues. The germline V gene encodes CDR1 SGHTA and CDR2 FQGNSA. CDR3: CASSPYSGRAGYEQYF. The CDR3 DNA sequence: TGTGCCAGCAGCCCCTATAGCGGGAGGGCGGGCTACGAGCAGTACTTC.

This clone was observed once. The J gene is TRBJ2-5, the V gene TRBV28; TRBD2 aligns across 8 bases. Germline V gene lookup returns CDR1 MDHEN and CDR2 SYDVKM. The CDR3 sequence is 16 residues long. The trim removed 5 bases at V and 1 base at J, leaving 9 bases unmatched. CDR3 loop: CASSRAGGLGQETQYF. The CDR3 coding sequence is TGTGCCAGCAGTCGGGCGGGGGGACTTGGCCAAGAGACCCAGTACTTC.

V gene TRBV28 combines with J gene TRBJ2-3; D is possibly TRBD2 (7 bases). Germline CDR1 reads MDHEN; CDR2 reads SYDVKM. The CDR3 has 14 amino acids. V was pared by 7 bases and J by 4 bases, with 15 bases between. CDR3 sequence reads: CASTLGGGADTQYF. In DNA, the CDR3 is TGTGCCAGCACCTTAGGGGGGGGCGCAGATACGCAGTATTTT.

This chain joins TRBV18 and TRBJ2-6; tentative D call: TRBD1 (5 bases). The CDR3 is 14 residues long. Looked up from germline, CDR1 is KGHSH and CDR2 is LQKENI. Trimming cost V 6 bases and J 4 bases, with 10 bases left between them. The CDR3 DNA reads TGTGCCAGCTCGCGACAGTCCGGGGCCAACGTCCTGACTTTC. It encodes CASSRQSGANVLTF.

The genes are TRBV7-2 and TRBJ2-2, with 11 bases fitting TRBD2. The germline gives CDR1 SGHTA, CDR2 FQGNSA. V dropped 6 bases and J dropped 7; count of bases not matched to a gene: 7. This CDR3 spans 15 amino acids. The CDR3 coding sequence is TGTGCCAGCAGTGTCACTAGCGGGAGATTCGGGGAGCTGTTTTTT. Amino acids: CASSVTSGRFGELFF.

The rearrangement joins TRBV5-8 to TRBJ2-7; weak D call: TRBD2 (5 bases). Trimming took 3 bases from V and 5 from J, leaving 18 bases between them. The CDR3 length is 15 residues. Looked up from germline, CDR1 is SGHTS and CDR2 is YDEGEE. DNA for the CDR3: TGTGCCAGCAGCTCCAAGCGGAGTCGAAGCGACGAGCAGTACTTC. Translation: CASSSKRSRSDEQYF.

About this clone: Other DNA variants within this sample encode the same CDR3. As DNA, the CDR3 is TGTGCCAGCTCACTACAGGGGGGAACTGAAGCTTTCTTT. This gives the protein CASSLQGGTEAFF. The chain links TRBV18 to TRBJ1-1, with 8 bases that match TRBD1. V was clipped by 4 bases and J by 5 bases; unmatched bases: 3. The CDR3 runs 13 residues. The germline gives CDR1 KGHSH, CDR2 LQKENI.

The rearrangement joins TRBV21-1 to TRBJ2-7; the DNA was not used to check the table's D call, TRBD2. TRBV21-1 is tagged as a pseudogene. This CDR3 has 19 amino acids. Here the CDR3 DNA reads TGTGCCAGCAGCAAGGGATGGGGACTAGCGGGAGTACCTCCTAGCGAGCAGTACTTC. It translates to CASSKGWGLAGVPPSEQYF.

The J gene is TRBJ1-1, the V gene TRBV28, with 9 bases aligning to TRBD1. This CDR3 contains 13 residues. With 1 base clipped from V and 12 bases from J, the junction kept 6 bases outside the gene matches. The V gene's germline CDR1 is MDHEN and CDR2 SYDVKM. The DNA of the CDR3 is TGTGCCAGCAGTTTATCTATGGGACAGGGACCTTTCTTT. Encoded protein: CASSLSMGQGPFF.